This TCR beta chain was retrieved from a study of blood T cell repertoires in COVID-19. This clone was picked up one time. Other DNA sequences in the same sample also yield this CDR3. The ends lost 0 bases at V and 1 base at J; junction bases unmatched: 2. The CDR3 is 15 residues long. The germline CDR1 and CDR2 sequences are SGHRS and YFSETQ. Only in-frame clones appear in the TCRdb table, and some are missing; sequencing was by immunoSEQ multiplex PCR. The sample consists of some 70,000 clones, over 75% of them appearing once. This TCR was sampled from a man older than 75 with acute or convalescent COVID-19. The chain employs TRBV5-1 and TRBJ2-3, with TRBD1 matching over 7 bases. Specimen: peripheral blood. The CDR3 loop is CASSLGGTGTDTQYF. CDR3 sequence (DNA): TGCGCCAGCAGCTTGGGAGGGACAGGCACAGATACGCAGTATTTT.